These T cell receptor beta chains were read from a single sample in a study of tumor and adjacent non-tumor tissue in lung cancer. TCRdb re-called the multiplex PCR reads with MiXCR, one entry per CDR3 protein. This sample carries 70,000 or so distinct CDR3 sequences, roughly 60% of them seen once, and the ten largest clones take 20% to 25%. The specimen was lung tumor tissue. These receptors were obtained from a man aged 50 to 59 with non-small cell lung cancer. Both conserved end residues are trimmed from each CDR3. The D gene is left open where the match is weak.

J gene: TRBJ2-5; D gene: .; V gene: TRBV12-3/TRBV12-4; CDR3 protein: ASTPAGVRRTQY
J gene: TRBJ2-5; D gene: .; V gene: TRBV30; CDR3 protein: AWSPRETQY
J gene: TRBJ1-5; D gene: TRBD1; V gene: TRBV2; CDR3 protein: ASLGQGDQPQH
J gene: TRBJ2-7; D gene: .; V gene: TRBV11-2; CDR3 protein: ASNLSVAGMSEQY
J gene: TRBJ1-1; D gene: .; V gene: TRBV6-2/TRBV6-3; CDR3 protein: ASSGAGTEAF
J gene: TRBJ1-2; D gene: .; V gene: TRBV20-1; CDR3 protein: SARDTSGTHYGYT
J gene: TRBJ2-1; D gene: TRBD2; V gene: TRBV11-1; CDR3 protein: ASTLAPTSHYNEQF
J gene: TRBJ2-2; D gene: TRBD2; V gene: TRBV6-2/TRBV6-3; CDR3 protein: VSVGSGSFGGELF
J gene: TRBJ1-2; D gene: TRBD1; V gene: TRBV6-5; CDR3 protein: ASSRQGALGYT
J gene: TRBJ2-5; D gene: .; V gene: TRBV24-1; CDR3 protein: ATQGGETQY
J gene: TRBJ2-3; D gene: TRBD1; V gene: TRBV30; CDR3 protein: AWTPGQALDTWY